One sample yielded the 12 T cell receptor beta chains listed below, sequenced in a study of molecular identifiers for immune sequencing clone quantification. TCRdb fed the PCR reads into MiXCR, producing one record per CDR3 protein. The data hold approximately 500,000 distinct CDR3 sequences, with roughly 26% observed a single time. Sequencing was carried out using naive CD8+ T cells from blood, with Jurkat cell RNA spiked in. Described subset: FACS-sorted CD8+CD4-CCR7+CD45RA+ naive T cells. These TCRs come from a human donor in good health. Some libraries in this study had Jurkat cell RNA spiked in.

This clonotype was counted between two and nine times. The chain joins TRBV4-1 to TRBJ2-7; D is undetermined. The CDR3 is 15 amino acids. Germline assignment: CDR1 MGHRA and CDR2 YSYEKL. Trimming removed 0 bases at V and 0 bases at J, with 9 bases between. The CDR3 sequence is CASSQDSPGSYEQYF. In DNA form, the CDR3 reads TGCGCCAGCAGCCAAGATTCTCCCGGCTCCTACGAGCAGTACTTC.

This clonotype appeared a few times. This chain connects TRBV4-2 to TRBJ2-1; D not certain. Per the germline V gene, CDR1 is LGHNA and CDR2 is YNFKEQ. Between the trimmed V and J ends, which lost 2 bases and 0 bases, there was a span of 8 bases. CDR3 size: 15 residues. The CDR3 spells CASSQYEDSYNEQFF. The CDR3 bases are TGTGCCAGCAGCCAATACGAGGACTCCTACAATGAGCAGTTCTTC.

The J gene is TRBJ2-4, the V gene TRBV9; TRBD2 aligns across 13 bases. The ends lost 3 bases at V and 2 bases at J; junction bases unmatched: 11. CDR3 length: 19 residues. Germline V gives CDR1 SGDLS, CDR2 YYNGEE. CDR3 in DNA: TGTGCCAGCAGCGCCTCCGGACTAGCGGGAGTGGGAACCAAAAACATTCAGTACTTC. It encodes CASSASGLAGVGTKNIQYF.

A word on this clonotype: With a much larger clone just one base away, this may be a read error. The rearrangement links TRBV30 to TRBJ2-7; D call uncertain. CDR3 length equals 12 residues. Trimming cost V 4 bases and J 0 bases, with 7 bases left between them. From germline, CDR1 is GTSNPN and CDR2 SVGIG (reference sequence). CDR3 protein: CAWNPPSYEQYF. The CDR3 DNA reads TGTGCCTGGAATCCCCCCTCCTACGAGCAGTACTTC.

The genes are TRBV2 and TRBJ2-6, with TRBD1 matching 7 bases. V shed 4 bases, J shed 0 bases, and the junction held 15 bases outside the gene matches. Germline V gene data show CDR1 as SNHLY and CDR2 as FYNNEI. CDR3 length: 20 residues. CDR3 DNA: TGTGCCAGCAGTGTGGGTACAGGGGAGATAGATACCTCTGGGGCCAACGTCCTGACTTTC. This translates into CASSVGTGEIDTSGANVLTF.

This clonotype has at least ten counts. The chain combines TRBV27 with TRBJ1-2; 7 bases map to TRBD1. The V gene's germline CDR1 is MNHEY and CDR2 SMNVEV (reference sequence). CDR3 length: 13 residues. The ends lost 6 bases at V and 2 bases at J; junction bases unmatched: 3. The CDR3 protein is CASSLGQNYGYTF. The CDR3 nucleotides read TGTGCCAGCAGCTTGGGACAGAACTATGGCTACACCTTC.

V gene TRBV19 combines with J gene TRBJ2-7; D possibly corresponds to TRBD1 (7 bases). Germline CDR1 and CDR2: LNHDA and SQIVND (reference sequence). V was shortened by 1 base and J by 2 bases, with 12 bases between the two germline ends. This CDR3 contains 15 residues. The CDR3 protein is CASSIGTGEAYEQYF. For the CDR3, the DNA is TGTGCCAGTAGTATAGGCACAGGGGAGGCCTACGAGCAGTACTTC. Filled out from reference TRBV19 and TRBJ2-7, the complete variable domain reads DGGITQSPKYLFRKEGQNVTLSCEQNLNHDAMYWYRQDPGQGLRLIYYSQIVNDFQKGDIAEGYSVSREKKESFPLTVTSAQKNPTAFYLCASSIGTGEAYEQYFGPGTRLTVT.

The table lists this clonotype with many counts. As DNA, the CDR3 is TGCGCCAGCAGCCAAGTCGATAGCGGGGGCTGGGCCAAAAACATTCAGTACTTC. Its protein product is CASSQVDSGGWAKNIQYF. The V gene is TRBV4-3, the J gene TRBJ2-4; TRBD2 matches at 9 bases. The CDR3 totals 18 residues. V was clipped by 1 base and J by 1 base; unmatched bases: 8. CDR1 LGHNA and CDR2 YSLEER come from the germline V gene.

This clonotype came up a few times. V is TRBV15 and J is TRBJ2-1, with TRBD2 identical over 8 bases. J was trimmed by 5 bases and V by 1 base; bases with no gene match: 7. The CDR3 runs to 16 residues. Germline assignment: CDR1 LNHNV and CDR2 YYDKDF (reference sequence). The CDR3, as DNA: TGTGCCACCAGCAGAGGGTATGGTAGCGGGGACAATGAGCAGTTCTTC. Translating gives CATSRGYGSGDNEQFF. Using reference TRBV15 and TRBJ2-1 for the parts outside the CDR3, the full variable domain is DAMVIQNPRYQVTQFGKPVTLSCSQTLNHNVMYWYQQKSSQAPKLLFHYYDKDFNNEADTPDNFQSRRPNTSFCFLDIRSPGLGDTAMYLCATSRGYGSGDNEQFFGPGTRLTVL.

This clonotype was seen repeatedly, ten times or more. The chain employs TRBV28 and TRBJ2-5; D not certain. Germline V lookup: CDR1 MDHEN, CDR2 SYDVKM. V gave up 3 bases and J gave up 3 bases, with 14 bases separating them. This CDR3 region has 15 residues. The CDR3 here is CASSFGVSREETQYF. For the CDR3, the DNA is TGTGCCAGCAGTTTTGGGGTTTCGAGAGAAGAGACCCAGTACTTC.

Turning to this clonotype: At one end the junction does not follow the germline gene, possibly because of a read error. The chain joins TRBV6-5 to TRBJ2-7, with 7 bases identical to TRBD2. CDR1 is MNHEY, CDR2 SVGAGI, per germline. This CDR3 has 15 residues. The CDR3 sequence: CDSRATRDYSLEQYF. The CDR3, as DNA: TGTGACAGCAGAGCTACCCGGGACTACTCTCTCGAGCAGTACTTC.

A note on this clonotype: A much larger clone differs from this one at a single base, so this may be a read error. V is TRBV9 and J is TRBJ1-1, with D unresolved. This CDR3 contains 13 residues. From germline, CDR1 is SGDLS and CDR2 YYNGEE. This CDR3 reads CASSVVLNTGAFF. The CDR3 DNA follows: TGTGCCAGCAGCGTAGTTCTGAACACTGGAGCTTTCTTT.